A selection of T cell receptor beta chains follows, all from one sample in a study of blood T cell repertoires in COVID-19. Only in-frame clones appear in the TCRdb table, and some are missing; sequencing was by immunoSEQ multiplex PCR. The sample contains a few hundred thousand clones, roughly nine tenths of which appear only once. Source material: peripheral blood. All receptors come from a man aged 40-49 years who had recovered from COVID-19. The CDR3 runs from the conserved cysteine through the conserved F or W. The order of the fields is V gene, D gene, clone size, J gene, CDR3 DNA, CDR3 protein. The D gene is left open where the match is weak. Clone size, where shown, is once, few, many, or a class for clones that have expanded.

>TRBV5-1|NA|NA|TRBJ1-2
TGCGCCAGCACCCGCGGCCAGGGTGGTCTAGGAAACTATGGCTACACCTTC
CASTRGQGGLGNYGYTF
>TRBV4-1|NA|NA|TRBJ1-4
TGCGCCAGCAGCCAAGATTACCAGGGTGGAAGTGAAAAACTGTTTTTT
CASSQDYQGGSEKLFF
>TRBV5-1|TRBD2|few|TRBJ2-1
TGCGCCAGCAGTATAAGCGGGGGTAATGAGCAGTTCTTC
CASSISGGNEQFF
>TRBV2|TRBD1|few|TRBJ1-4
TGTGCCAGATCCGGGACAGGAAATGAAAAACTGTTTTTT
CARSGTGNEKLFF
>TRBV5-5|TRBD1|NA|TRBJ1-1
TGTGCCAGCAGCGACCGGGACAGGGCTGGCTCTGAAGCTTTCTTT
CASSDRDRAGSEAFF
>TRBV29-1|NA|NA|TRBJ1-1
TGCAGCGTTTTTAGCACTGAAGCTTTCTTT
CSVFSTEAFF
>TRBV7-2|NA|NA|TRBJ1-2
TGTGCCAGCAGCCCCGAGCGGGTGGGACCCTTCTATGGCTACACCTTC
CASSPERVGPFYGYTF
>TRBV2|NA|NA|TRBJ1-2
TGTGCCAGCAGTGAAGCAGGCAGGGCCCCCTATGGCTACACCTTC
CASSEAGRAPYGYTF
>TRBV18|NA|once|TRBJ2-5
TGTGCCAGCTCCCCCTCCCAAGAGACCCAGTACTTC
CASSPSQETQYF
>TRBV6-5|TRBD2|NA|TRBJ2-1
TGTGCCAGCAGTTCTAGCGGTGCTAATAATGAGCAGTTCTTC
CASSSSGANNEQFF
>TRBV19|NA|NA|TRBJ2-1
TGTGCCAGTAGTCCACAGGAGTCGAGAACTGAGCAGTTCTTC
CASSPQESRTEQFF
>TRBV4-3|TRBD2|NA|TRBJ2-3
TGCGCCAGCAGCCAAAAGTCCCAGGGAGGGGATACGCAGTATTTT
CASSQKSQGGDTQYF
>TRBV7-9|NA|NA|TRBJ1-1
TGTGCCAGCAGCCTGACACAGGGCATCCTCACTGAAGCTTTCTTT
CASSLTQGILTEAFF
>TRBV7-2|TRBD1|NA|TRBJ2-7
TGTGCCAGCAGCATCACCGGGACAGGCCGATCGGGGCAGTACTTC
CASSITGTGRSGQYF
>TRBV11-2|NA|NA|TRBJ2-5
TGTGCCAGCAGCTTATCGGGCAGGAGGCCAGGAGAGACCCAGTACTTC
CASSLSGRRPGETQYF
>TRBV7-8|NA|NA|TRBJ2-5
TGTGCCAGCAGCTTAGAGTTCGCAGGTGGGACCCAGTACTTC
CASSLEFAGGTQYF
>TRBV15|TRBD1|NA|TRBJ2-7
TGTGCCACCAGCAGAGATTTCCGCCAGGGGGCCGAGCAGTACTTC
CATSRDFRQGAEQYF
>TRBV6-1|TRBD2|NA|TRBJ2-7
TGTGCCAGCAGTGTCTTACTAGCGCGGGGCCTCTACGAGCAGTACTTC
CASSVLLARGLYEQYF
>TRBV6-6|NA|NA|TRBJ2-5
TGTGCCAGCACCTGGAGTAGCGGACTCCTGGAAGCCCAGTACTTC
CASTWSSGLLEAQYF
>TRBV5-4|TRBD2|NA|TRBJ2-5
TGTGCCAGCAGCCCTTACCTAACACTAGGACTAGCGGGAGGTACACCAAAAAACTTC
CASSPYLTLGLAGGTPKNF
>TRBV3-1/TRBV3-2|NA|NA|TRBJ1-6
TGTGCCAGCACCGAGAGCTCCTATAATTCACCCCTCCACTTT
CASTESSYNSPLHF
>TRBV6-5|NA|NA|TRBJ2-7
TGTGCCAGCGGCCGACAGTTTGCCGAGCAGTACTTC
CASGRQFAEQYF